This T cell receptor beta chain was captured by sequencing in a study of blood T cell repertoires in COVID-19. Study context: Samples of COVID-19 (acute and convalescent) were obtained from the United States, Italy and Spain. T cells, B-cell-depleted T cells, or PBMCs provided the cDNA or gDNA that served as material.

The germline V and J ends were trimmed by 0 bases and 4 bases, with 17 bases remaining between them. This CDR3 has 17 amino acids. Germline V CDR1 and CDR2: SEHNR, FQNEAQ (reference sequence). Original analysis: It was from reference gene primer amplification that nucleated cell counts were estimated. Profiling relied on immunoSEQ multiplex PCR, and the TCRdb table lists in-frame clones only, not all of them. V, J and clone size are those of that table, while D and trimming were read from the DNA. The sample shows around 160,000 clones, roughly 80% of them seen only once. The V and J genes are TRBV7-9 and TRBJ2-3; D is perhaps TRBD2 (7 bases). This receptor was taken from an elderly woman with acute or convalescent COVID-19. Sequencing was done on a sample of peripheral blood. The CDR3 sequence: CASSLALGGAGADTQYF. In nucleotides, the CDR3 is TGTGCCAGCAGCTTAGCGCTGGGGGGGGCTGGGGCAGATACGCAGTATTTT.